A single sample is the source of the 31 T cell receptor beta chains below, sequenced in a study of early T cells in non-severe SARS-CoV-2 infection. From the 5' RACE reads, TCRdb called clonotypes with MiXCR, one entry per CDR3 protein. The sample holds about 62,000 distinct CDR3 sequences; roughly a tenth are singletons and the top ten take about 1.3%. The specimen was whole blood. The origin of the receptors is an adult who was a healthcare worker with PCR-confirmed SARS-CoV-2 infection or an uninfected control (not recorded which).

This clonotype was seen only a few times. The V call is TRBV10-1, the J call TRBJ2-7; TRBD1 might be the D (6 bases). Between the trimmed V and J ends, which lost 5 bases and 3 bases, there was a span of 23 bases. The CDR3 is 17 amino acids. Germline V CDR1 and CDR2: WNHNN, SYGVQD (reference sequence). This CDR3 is CASSTTPLGGPFYEQYV. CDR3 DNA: TGCGCCAGCAGTACAACGCCCCTAGGGGGACCGTTCTACGAGCAGTACGTC.

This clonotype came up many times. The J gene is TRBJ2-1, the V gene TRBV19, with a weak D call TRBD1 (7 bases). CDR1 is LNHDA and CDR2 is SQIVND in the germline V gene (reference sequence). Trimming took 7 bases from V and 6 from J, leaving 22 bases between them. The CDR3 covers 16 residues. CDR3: CASKKGGVAGGNEQFF. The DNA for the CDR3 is TGTGCCAGTAAAAAAGGCGGGGTGGCAGGGGGCAATGAGCAGTTCTTC.

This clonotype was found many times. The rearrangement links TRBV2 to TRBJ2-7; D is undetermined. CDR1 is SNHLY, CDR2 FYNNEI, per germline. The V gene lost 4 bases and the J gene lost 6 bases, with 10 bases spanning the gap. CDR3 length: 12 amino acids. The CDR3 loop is CASSVITREQYV. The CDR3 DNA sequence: TGTGCCAGCAGTGTGATCACCCGCGAGCAGTACGTC.

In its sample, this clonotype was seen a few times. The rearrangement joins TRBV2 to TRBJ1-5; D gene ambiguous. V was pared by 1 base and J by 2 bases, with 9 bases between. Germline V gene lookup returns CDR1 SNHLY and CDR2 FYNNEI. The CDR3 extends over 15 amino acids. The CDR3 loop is CASSEGWGGNQPQHF. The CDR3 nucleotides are TGTGCCAGCAGTGAAGGGTGGGGAGGCAATCAGCCCCAGCATTTT.

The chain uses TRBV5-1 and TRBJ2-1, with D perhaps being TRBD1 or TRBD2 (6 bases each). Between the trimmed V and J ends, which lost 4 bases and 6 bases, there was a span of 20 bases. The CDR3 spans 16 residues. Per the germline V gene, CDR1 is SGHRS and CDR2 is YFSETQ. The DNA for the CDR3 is TGCGCCAGCAGCCGCGAGGGGGGCGGCTTCTCCAATGAGCAGTTCTTC. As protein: CASSREGGGFSNEQFF.

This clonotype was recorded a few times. CDR3 protein: CASRTTGLYTEAFF. DNA for the CDR3: TGTGCCAGCAGAACGACAGGACTTTACACTGAAGCTTTCTTT. The V and J genes are TRBV6-6 and TRBJ1-1; tentative D call: TRBD1 (6 bases). The CDR3 has 14 amino acids. Trimming took off 6 bases at V and 3 bases at J, with 14 bases between the two ends. Germline CDR1 reads MNHNY; CDR2 reads SVGAGI (reference sequence).

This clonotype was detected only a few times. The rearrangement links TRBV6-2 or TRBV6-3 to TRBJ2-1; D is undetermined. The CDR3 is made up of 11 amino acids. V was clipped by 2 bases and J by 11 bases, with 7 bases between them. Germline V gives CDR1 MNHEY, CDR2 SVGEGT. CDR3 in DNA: TGTGCCAGCAGTTACCCGGATCAGCAGTTCTTC. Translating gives CASSYPDQQFF.

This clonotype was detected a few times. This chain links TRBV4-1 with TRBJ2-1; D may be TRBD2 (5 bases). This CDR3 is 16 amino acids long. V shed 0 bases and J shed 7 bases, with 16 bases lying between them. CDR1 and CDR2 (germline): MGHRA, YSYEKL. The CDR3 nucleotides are TGCGCCAGCAGCCAAGATAAGCGGAAGGGTTGGAATGAGCAGTTCTTC. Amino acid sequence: CASSQDKRKGWNEQFF.

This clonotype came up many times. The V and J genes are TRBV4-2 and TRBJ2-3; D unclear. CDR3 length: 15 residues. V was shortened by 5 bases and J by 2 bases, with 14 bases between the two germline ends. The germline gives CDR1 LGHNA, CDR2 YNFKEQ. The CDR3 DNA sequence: TGTGCCAGCAGCGCCCAGACTGAAAACACAGATACGCAGTATTTT. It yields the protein CASSAQTENTDTQYF.

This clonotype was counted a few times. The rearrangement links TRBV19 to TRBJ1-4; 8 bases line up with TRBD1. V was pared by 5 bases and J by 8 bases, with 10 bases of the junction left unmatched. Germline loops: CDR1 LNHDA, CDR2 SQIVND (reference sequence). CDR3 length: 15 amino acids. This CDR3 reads CASSARGRGLEKLFF. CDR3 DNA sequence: TGTGCCAGTAGTGCTCGGGGCAGGGGGCTCGAAAAACTGTTTTTT.

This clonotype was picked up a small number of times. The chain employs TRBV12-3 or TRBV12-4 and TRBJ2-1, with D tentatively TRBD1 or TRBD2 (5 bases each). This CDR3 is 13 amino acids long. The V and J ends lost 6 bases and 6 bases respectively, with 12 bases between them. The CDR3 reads CASRRDVSNEQFF. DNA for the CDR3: TGTGCCAGCAGACGGGACGTAAGCAATGAGCAGTTCTTC.

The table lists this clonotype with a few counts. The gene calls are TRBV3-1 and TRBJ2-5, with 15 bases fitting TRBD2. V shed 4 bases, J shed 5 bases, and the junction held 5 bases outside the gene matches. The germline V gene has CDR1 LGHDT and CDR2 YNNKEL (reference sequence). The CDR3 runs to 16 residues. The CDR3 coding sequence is TGTGCCAGCAGCCCCCGGACTAGCGGGGGGGCTGAGACCCAGTACTTC. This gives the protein CASSPRTSGGAETQYF.

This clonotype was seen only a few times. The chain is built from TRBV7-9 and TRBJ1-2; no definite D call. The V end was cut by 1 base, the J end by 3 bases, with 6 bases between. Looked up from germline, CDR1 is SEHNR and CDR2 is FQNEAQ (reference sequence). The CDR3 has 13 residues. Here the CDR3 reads CASSLGVDYGYTF. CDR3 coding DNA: TGTGCCAGCAGCTTAGGGGTCGACTATGGCTACACCTTC.

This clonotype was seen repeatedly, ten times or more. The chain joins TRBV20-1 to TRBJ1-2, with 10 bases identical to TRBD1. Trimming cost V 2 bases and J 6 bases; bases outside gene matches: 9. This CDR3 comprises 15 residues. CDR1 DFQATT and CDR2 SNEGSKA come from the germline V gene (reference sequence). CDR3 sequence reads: CSARFPGQGWNGYTF. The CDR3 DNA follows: TGCAGTGCTAGATTCCCGGGACAGGGGTGGAATGGCTACACCTTC.

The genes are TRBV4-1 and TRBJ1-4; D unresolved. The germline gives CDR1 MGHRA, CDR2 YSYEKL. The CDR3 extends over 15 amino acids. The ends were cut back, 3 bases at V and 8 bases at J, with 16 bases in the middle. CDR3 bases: TGCGCCAGCAGCCATCTAAGGGCGATTGGGGAAAAACTGTTTTTT. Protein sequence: CASSHLRAIGEKLFF.

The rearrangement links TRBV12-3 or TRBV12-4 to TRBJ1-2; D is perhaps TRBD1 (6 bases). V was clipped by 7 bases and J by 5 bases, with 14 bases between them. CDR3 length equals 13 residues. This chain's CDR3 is CASNSQGSYGYTF. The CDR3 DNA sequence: TGTGCCAGCAACTCACAGGGATCTTATGGCTACACCTTC.

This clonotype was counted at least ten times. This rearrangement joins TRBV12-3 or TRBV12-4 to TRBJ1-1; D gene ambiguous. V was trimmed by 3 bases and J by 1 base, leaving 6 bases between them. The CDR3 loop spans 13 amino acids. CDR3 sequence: CASSFGPNTEAFF. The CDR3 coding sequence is TGTGCCAGCAGTTTTGGTCCGAACACTGAAGCTTTCTTT.

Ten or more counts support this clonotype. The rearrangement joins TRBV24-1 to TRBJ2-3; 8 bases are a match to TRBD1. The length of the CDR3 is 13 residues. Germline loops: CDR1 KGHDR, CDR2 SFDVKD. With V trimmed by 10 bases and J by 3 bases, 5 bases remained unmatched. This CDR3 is CATQGDSTDTQYF. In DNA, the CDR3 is TGTGCCACACAGGGGGATTCTACAGATACGCAGTATTTT.

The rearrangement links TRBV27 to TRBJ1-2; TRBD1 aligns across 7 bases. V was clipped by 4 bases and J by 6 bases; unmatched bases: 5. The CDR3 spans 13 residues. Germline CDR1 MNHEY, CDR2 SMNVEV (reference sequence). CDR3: CASSSWQGDGYTF. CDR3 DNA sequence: TGTGCCAGCAGTTCGTGGCAGGGGGATGGCTACACCTTC.

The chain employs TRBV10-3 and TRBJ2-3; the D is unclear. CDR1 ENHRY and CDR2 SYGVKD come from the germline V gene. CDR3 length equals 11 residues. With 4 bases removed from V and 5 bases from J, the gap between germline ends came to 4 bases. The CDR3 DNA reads TGTGCCATCAGTGCGGAAGATACGCAGTATTTT. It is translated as CAISAEDTQYF.

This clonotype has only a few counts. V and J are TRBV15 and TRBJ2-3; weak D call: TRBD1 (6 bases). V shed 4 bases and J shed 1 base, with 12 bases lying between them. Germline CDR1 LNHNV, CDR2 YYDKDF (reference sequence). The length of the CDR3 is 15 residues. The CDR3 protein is CATSTMRTGTDTQYF. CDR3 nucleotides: TGTGCCACCAGCACTATGAGGACAGGCACAGATACGCAGTATTTT.

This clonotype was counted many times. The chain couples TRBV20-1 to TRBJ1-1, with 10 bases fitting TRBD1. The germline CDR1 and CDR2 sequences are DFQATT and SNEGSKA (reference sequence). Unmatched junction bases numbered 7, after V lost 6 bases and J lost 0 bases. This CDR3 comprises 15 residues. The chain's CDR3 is CSARGTGAVNTEAFF. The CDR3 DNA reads TGCAGTGCACGCGGGACAGGGGCAGTGAACACTGAAGCTTTCTTT.

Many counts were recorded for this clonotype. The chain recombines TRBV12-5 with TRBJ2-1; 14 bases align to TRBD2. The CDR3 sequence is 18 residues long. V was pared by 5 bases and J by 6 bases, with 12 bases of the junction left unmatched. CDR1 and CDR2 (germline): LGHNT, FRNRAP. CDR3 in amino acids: CASGLYFPTSGGANEQFF. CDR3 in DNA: TGTGCTAGTGGTCTATACTTCCCGACTAGCGGGGGGGCCAATGAGCAGTTCTTC.

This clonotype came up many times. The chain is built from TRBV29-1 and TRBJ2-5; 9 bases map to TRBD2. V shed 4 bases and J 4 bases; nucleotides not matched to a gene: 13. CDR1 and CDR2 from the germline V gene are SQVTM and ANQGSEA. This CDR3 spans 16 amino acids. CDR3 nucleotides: TGCAGCGTTGCGGGTACGGCTAGCGGGGAGGTAGAGACCCAGTACTTC. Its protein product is CSVAGTASGEVETQYF.

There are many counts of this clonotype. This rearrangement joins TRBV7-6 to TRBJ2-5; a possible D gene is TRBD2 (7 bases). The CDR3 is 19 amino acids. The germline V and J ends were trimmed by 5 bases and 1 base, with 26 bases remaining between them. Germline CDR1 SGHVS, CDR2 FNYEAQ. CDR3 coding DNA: TGTGCCAGCAGCCCGCCCCCCTTGTTTGCGGGGGCCTTCCAAGAGACCCAGTACTTC. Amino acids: CASSPPPLFAGAFQETQYF.

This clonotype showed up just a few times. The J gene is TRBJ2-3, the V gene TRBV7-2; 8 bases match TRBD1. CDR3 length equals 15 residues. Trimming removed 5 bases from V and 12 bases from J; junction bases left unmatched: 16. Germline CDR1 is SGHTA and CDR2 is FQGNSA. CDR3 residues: CASSPPGQALKKQYF. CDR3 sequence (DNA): TGTGCCAGCAGCCCGCCGGGACAGGCCCTAAAAAAACAGTATTTT.

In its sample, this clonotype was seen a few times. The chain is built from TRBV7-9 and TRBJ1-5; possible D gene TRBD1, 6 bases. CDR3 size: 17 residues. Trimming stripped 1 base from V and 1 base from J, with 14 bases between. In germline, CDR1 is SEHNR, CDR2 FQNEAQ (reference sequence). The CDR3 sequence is CASSLGGRGSSNQPQHF. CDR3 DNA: TGTGCCAGCAGCTTAGGGGGGCGCGGGAGCAGCAATCAGCCCCAGCATTTT.

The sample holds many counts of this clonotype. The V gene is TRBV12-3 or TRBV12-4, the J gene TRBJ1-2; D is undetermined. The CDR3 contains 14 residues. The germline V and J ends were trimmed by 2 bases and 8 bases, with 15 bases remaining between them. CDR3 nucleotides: TGTGCCAGCAGTTTATCGACGGCGGGAGGAGGCTACACCTTC. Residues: CASSLSTAGGGYTF.

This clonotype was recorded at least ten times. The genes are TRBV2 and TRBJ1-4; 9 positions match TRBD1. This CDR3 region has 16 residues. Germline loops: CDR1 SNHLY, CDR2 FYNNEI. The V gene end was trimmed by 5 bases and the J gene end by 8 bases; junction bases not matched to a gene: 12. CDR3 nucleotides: TGTGCCAGCAGTCCAAACCCCGGGACAGGGAACGAAAAACTGTTTTTT. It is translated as CASSPNPGTGNEKLFF.

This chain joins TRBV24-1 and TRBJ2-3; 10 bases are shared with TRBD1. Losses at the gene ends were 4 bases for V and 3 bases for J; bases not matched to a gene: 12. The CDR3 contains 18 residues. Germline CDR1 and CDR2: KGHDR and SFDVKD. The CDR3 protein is CATSDPTVRDRGTDTQYF. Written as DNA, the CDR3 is TGTGCCACCAGTGACCCTACCGTCCGGGACAGGGGAACAGATACGCAGTATTTT.

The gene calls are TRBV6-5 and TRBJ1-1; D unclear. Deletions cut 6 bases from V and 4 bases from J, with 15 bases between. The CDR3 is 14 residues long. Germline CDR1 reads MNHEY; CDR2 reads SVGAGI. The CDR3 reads CASSYGPSGTEAFF. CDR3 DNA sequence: TGTGCCAGCAGCTACGGCCCCTCGGGCACTGAAGCTTTCTTT.